This T cell receptor beta chain was sequenced during a study of blood T cell repertoires in COVID-19. Clones were read by immunoSEQ multiplex PCR, and TCRdb kept only the in-frame ones, dropping some. The data show under 300,000 clones, with about 85% seen just once and 10% to 15% held by the top ten. Trimming stripped 1 base from V and 2 bases from J, with 12 bases between. From germline, CDR1 is SGHAT and CDR2 FQNNGV. The CDR3 is 16 residues long. The rearrangement uses TRBV11-2 and TRBJ2-1, with a weak D call TRBD2 (6 bases). The sample comprised peripheral blood. The sequence was collected from a human donor in a cohort sampled during active COVID-19. The CDR3 bases are TGTGCCAGCAGCTTAGTACGGGAGCACCCCTACAATGAGCAGTTCTTC. Translating it yields CASSLVREHPYNEQFF.